Below, 27 T cell receptor beta chains from the same sample are listed, as sequenced in a study of OX40 agonist ivuxolimab in advanced cancers. Produced via immunoSEQ multiplex PCR; TCRdb's table is partial and in-frame only. This sample has around 60,000 clones, with around 90% found just once. The sequences come from CD4+ or CD8+ T cells sorted from blood, collected in a trial of the OX40 agonist ivuxolimab. The receptor source for this set is an adult with an advanced solid tumor such as melanoma, head and neck, liver or kidney cancer.

The chain recombines TRBV29-1 with TRBJ2-2, with TRBD1 as a possible D gene (6 bases). The ends were cut back, 4 bases at V and 5 bases at J, with 17 bases in the middle. The germline gives CDR1 SQVTM, CDR2 ANQGSEA. There are 15 residues in the CDR3. CDR3 nucleotide sequence: TGCAGCGTTGCCGGGGTGGGGACACGGACCGGGGAGCTGTTTTTT. Translation gives CSVAGVGTRTGELFF.

The V and J genes are TRBV7-8 and TRBJ1-5; D remains ambiguous. V lost 1 base, J lost 3 bases, and 4 bases lay in between. The CDR3 loop spans 13 amino acids. Germline V lookup: CDR1 SGHVS, CDR2 FQNEAQ. The CDR3 reads CASSLGFNQPQHF. The CDR3 region has the DNA TGTGCCAGCAGCTTAGGATTCAATCAGCCCCAGCATTTT.

The chain has TRBV5-1 and TRBJ2-1, with TRBD2 matching 10 bases. The V gene end was trimmed by 0 bases and the J gene end by 9 bases; junction bases not matched to a gene: 9. The CDR3 totals 16 residues. Germline-derived CDR1 and CDR2 are SGHRS and YFSETQ. The CDR3 region is CASSLVVAGGSTEQFF. CDR3 DNA sequence: TGCGCCAGCAGCTTGGTTGTAGCGGGAGGCTCGACTGAGCAGTTCTTC.

The chain employs TRBV6-5 and TRBJ2-7; D remains ambiguous. Germline V gene lookup returns CDR1 MNHEY and CDR2 SVGAGI. V was trimmed by 5 bases and J by 2 bases, leaving 7 bases between them. The CDR3 has 12 residues. Here the CDR3 reads CASSTMPYEQYF. CDR3 bases: TGTGCCAGCAGTACCATGCCCTACGAGCAGTACTTC.

The CDR3 here is CASSLQGPLKGTQYF. The DNA of the CDR3 is TGTGCCAGCAGTTTACAGGGACCTCTCAAGGGTACGCAGTATTTT. This chain links TRBV28 with TRBJ2-3; D tentatively fits TRBD1 or TRBD2 (5 bases each). Germline V gives CDR1 MDHEN, CDR2 SYDVKM. The CDR3 consists of 15 residues. The V gene lost 2 bases and the J gene lost 8 bases, with 17 bases spanning the gap.

This sequence joins TRBV19 and TRBJ1-5; D remains ambiguous. V was cut by 3 bases and J by 1 base, with 10 bases left in between. This CDR3 comprises 15 residues. Germline-derived CDR1 and CDR2 are LNHDA and SQIVND (reference sequence). The CDR3 nucleotides are TGTGCCAGTAGTATTGGCTTGGACAGCAATCAGCCCCAGCATTTT. Translating gives CASSIGLDSNQPQHF.

This chain joins TRBV6-4 and TRBJ1-5; D call uncertain. This CDR3 has 15 amino acids. CDR1 is MRHNA, CDR2 SNTAGT, per germline. The ends were cut back, 3 bases at V and 4 bases at J, with 13 bases in the middle. CDR3 amino acids: CASSEVWALNQPQHF. Here the CDR3 DNA reads TGTGCCAGCAGTGAAGTTTGGGCACTGAATCAGCCCCAGCATTTT.

The chain links TRBV5-4 to TRBJ1-2, with a possible D match to TRBD1 (5 bases). Trimming took 2 bases from V and 2 from J, leaving 13 bases between them. The germline gives CDR1 SGHNT, CDR2 YYREEE (reference sequence). This CDR3 is 15 amino acids long. DNA for the CDR3: TGTGCCAGCAGCTTTAGGGACCGACCAAACTATGGCTACACCTTC. This translates into CASSFRDRPNYGYTF.

The chain uses TRBV29-1 and TRBJ2-5, with TRBD2 identical over 8 bases. Germline CDR1 is SQVTM and CDR2 is ANQGSEA. The CDR3 is 13 amino acids. V lost 6 bases and J lost 5; bases outside the gene matches: 8. The chain's CDR3 is CSVLGGGGETQYF. CDR3 DNA: TGCAGCGTCCTCGGGGGGGGAGGGGAGACCCAGTACTTC. The entire variable domain, with the rest obtained from reference TRBV29-1 and TRBJ2-5, is as follows: SAVISQKPSRDICQRGTSLTIQCQVDSQVTMMFWYRQQPGQSLTLIATANQGSEATYESGFVIDKFPISRPNLTFSTLTVSNMSPEDSSIYLCSVLGGGGETQYFGPGTRLLVL.

Concerning this clone: One end of the junction does not line up with germline, which may come from a read error. V and J are TRBV7-7 and TRBJ1-2; 7 nucleotides agree with TRBD1. The CDR3 is 14 amino acids. Looked up from germline, CDR1 is SSHAT and CDR2 is FNYEAQ (reference sequence). Here the CDR3 DNA reads TGTGCTAGCAGCTCACTAAGGGGGCACTATGGCTACACCTTC. This translates into CASSSLRGHYGYTF.

V usage is TRBV10-3 and J usage is TRBJ1-1; maybe TRBD1 (5 bases). Trimming pared 5 bases from V and 3 bases from J, leaving 13 bases between. From germline, CDR1 is ENHRY and CDR2 SYGVKD. The length of the CDR3 is 14 residues. CDR3 in DNA: TGTGCCATCAGTAAAACAGGCTCCGACACTGAAGCTTTCTTT. It translates to CAISKTGSDTEAFF.

This chain links TRBV28 with TRBJ1-2; D is undetermined. Germline CDR1 and CDR2: MDHEN and SYDVKM. V was cut by 6 bases and J by 4 bases, with 15 bases left in between. CDR3 length equals 14 residues. CDR3 residues: CASRGFGSGYGYTF. Here the CDR3 DNA reads TGTGCCAGCAGGGGCTTCGGGAGCGGCTATGGCTACACCTTC.

The chain uses TRBV4-1 and TRBJ2-1; D ambiguous. Trimming cost V 1 base and J 4 bases, with 14 bases left between them. The CDR3 loop spans 16 amino acids. Germline lookup yields CDR1 MGHRA and CDR2 YSYEKL. CDR3 sequence reads: CASSQGRIVGYNEQFF. As DNA, the CDR3 is TGCGCCAGCAGCCAAGGTAGAATAGTAGGGTACAATGAGCAGTTCTTC.

The chain recombines TRBV11-2 with TRBJ1-1; D remains unclear. This CDR3 is built from 14 residues. V dropped 2 bases and J dropped 1 base, with 8 bases sitting between them. Per germline, CDR1 SGHAT and CDR2 FQNNGV. The CDR3 DNA reads as TGTGCCAGCAGCTTATGGGCGCCGAACACTGAAGCTTTCTTT. Protein product: CASSLWAPNTEAFF.

The V gene is TRBV5-1, the J gene TRBJ2-1, with D perhaps matching TRBD1 (6 bases). This CDR3 contains 15 residues. V was pared by 2 bases and J by 0 bases, with 9 bases between. CDR1 SGHRS and CDR2 YFSETQ come from the germline V gene. The CDR3 reads CASSFQGISYNEQFF. The CDR3 DNA reads TGCGCCAGCAGCTTTCAGGGGATCTCCTACAATGAGCAGTTCTTC.

The chain combines TRBV4-2 with TRBJ2-7; TRBD2 matches 10 bases. Germline assignment: CDR1 LGHNA and CDR2 YNFKEQ. V trimming: 4 bases; J trimming: 1 base; junction bases outside the gene matches: 7. The CDR3 runs to 16 residues. CDR3 amino acids: CASSPRSGGISYEQYF. The CDR3 DNA is TGTGCCAGCAGCCCACGTAGCGGGGGGATTTCCTACGAGCAGTACTTC.

CDR3 in amino acids: CASSSLKGYSNQPQHF. For the CDR3, the DNA is TGTGCCAGCAGTTCCCTGAAGGGTTATAGCAATCAGCCCCAGCATTTT. V usage is TRBV28 and J usage is TRBJ1-5; D gene ambiguous. The CDR3 runs to 16 residues. V was trimmed by 4 bases and J by 0 bases, leaving 13 bases between them. Germline V gives CDR1 MDHEN, CDR2 SYDVKM. Full variable domain (remainder filled in from reference TRBV28 and TRBJ1-5): DVKVTQSSRYLVKRTGEKVFLECVQDMDHENMFWYRQDPGLGLRLIYFSYDVKMKEKGDIPEGYSVSREKKERFSLILESASTNQTSMYLCASSSLKGYSNQPQHFGDGTRLSIL.

This chain uses TRBV25-1 with TRBJ2-1, with TRBD2 matching over 9 bases. V lost 2 bases to trimming and J lost 0 bases; unmatched junction nucleotides: 8. This CDR3 region has 18 residues. CDR1 MGHDK and CDR2 SYGVNS come from the germline V gene. The CDR3 nucleotides are TGTGCCAGCAGTGAAAGGGCTAGCGGGATTGGCTCCTACAATGAGCAGTTCTTC. This gives the protein CASSERASGIGSYNEQFF.

The chain uses TRBV5-5 and TRBJ2-5; D could derive from TRBD1 or TRBD2 (6 bases each). With the DNA end fitting TRBJ2-7 better, the J assignment may be wrong. The CDR3 spans 16 residues. Germline loops: CDR1 SGHKS, CDR2 YYEKEE (reference sequence). The CDR3 nucleotides read TGTGCCAGCAGCCCCTCTGTAGGGGGGCACTCCTACGAGCAGTACTTC. Protein sequence: CASSPSVGGHSYEQYF.

This clone was seen a few times. The V call is TRBV4-2, the J call TRBJ2-3; 7 positions match TRBD1. The germline V gene encodes CDR1 LGHNA and CDR2 YNFKEQ. This CDR3 is 15 amino acids long. Trimming took 1 base from V and 1 from J; bases not matched to a gene: 2. The CDR3 nucleotides read TGTGCCAGCAGCCAAGGAGGGACAGGCACAGATACGCAGTATTTT. Protein product: CASSQGGTGTDTQYF.

The rearrangement joins TRBV5-4 to TRBJ1-1, with D uncertain. V gave up 9 bases and J gave up 0 bases, with 15 bases separating them. Germline V gives CDR1 SGHNT, CDR2 YYREEE (reference sequence). The CDR3 contains 14 residues. CDR3 nucleotide sequence: TGTGCCACCCTTCGGGCCGGAGTGAACACTGAAGCTTTCTTT. Translating it yields CATLRAGVNTEAFF.

On this clone: The junction shows a germline mismatch at one end, possibly a read error. The V and J genes are TRBV7-7 and TRBJ2-1; possibly TRBD2 for D (6 bases). Germline CDR1 and CDR2: SSHAT and FNYEAQ (reference sequence). The CDR3 has 15 residues. CDR3 loop: CASSPGLASYNEQFF. CDR3 DNA sequence: TGTGCTAGCAGCCCGGGACTGGCTTCCTACAATGAGCAGTTCTTC.

A single count supports this clone. V and J are TRBV5-1 and TRBJ1-3; weak D call: TRBD1 (6 bases). V lost 0 bases and J 4 bases, leaving 8 bases between the germline ends. CDR1 is SGHRS and CDR2 is YFSETQ in the germline V gene. This CDR3 spans 14 amino acids. CDR3 sequence: CASSLEQGGNTIYF. In DNA form, the CDR3 reads TGCGCCAGCAGCTTGGAACAGGGAGGAAACACCATATATTTT.

At least ten counts were recorded for this clone. The V and J genes are TRBV5-4 and TRBJ2-7; possible D gene TRBD1, 5 bases. Germline CDR1 is SGHNT and CDR2 is YYREEE (reference sequence). CDR3 length: 15 amino acids. Trimming shortened V by 0 bases and J by 5 bases, and 15 bases separated the two germline ends. The CDR3 DNA reads as TGTGCCAGCAGCTTGGGGGGCCAGGAAGAGGACGAGCAGTACTTC. Translation: CASSLGGQEEDEQYF.

V usage is TRBV13 and J usage is TRBJ2-1, with 10 bases lining up with TRBD2. The V gene end was trimmed by 6 bases and the J gene end by 7 bases; junction bases not matched to a gene: 12. CDR1 and CDR2 (germline): PRHDT, FYEKMQ (reference sequence). This CDR3 is built from 16 residues. CDR3 loop: CASSQLGLADENEQFF. Written as DNA, the CDR3 is TGTGCCAGCAGTCAACTTGGACTAGCGGATGAAAATGAGCAGTTCTTC.

The V and J genes are TRBV6-6 and TRBJ1-1, with D hard to call. V lost 0 bases to trimming and J lost 0 bases, with 8 bases between them. This CDR3 comprises 15 residues. The V gene's germline CDR1 is MNHNY and CDR2 SVGAGI (reference sequence). The CDR3 nucleotides are TGTGCCAGCAGTTACTCAGCAGCCATGAACACTGAAGCTTTCTTT. It yields the protein CASSYSAAMNTEAFF.

This clone was counted once. Here the CDR3 reads CASSLNRGRGSEQYF. The CDR3 DNA reads as TGTGCCAGCAGCTTAAACCGGGGCCGAGGCTCCGAGCAGTACTTC. This chain uses TRBV5-4 with TRBJ2-7; the D gene could be TRBD1 or TRBD2 (5 bases each). V dropped 2 bases and J dropped 6 bases, with 18 bases sitting between them. Looked up from germline, CDR1 is SGHNT and CDR2 is YYREEE (reference sequence). This CDR3 has 15 amino acids.